Each of the 10 T cell receptor beta chains below was sequenced from the same sample in a study of molecular identifiers for immune sequencing clone quantification. From the PCR reads, TCRdb called clonotypes with MiXCR, one entry per CDR3 protein. Here the sample spans approximately 590,000 distinct CDR3 sequences, 25% being singletons. The material sequenced was naive CD8+ T cells from blood, with Jurkat cell RNA spiked in. As to subset: FACS-sorted CD8+CD4-CCR7+CD45RA+ naive T cells. All receptors come from a human donor in good health. Some libraries in this study had Jurkat cell RNA spiked in.

On this clonotype: A read error is possible here, since a much larger clone lies one base away. The chain is built from TRBV6-2 or TRBV6-3 and TRBJ2-7, with D unclear. CDR1 and CDR2 (germline): MNHEY, SVGEGT. This CDR3 contains 15 residues. CDR3 coding DNA: TGTGCCAGCAGTTACTCGGTCGGCCCCACCTACGGGCAGTACTTC. Its translation: CASSYSVGPTYGQYF.

This clonotype has ten or more counts. As DNA, the CDR3 is TGTGCCCAGCGTCGGAGGGTTCAGCCCCAGCATTTT. Its translation is CAQRRRVQPQHF. V and J are TRBV21-1 and TRBJ1-5. TRBV21-1 corresponds to a pseudogene. The CDR3 is made up of 12 amino acids.

This clonotype was counted only a few times. This rearrangement joins TRBV6-2 or TRBV6-3 to TRBJ2-2, with unresolved D. The CDR3 runs to 13 residues. V was shortened by 7 bases and J by 2 bases, with 8 bases between the two germline ends. Germline V gene data show CDR1 as MNHEY and CDR2 as SVGEGT. In DNA, the CDR3 is TGTGCCAGCACCAACCTCAACACCGGGGAGCTGTTTTTT. The encoded protein is CASTNLNTGELFF.

The chain couples TRBV12-3 or TRBV12-4 to TRBJ2-1, with 11 bases lining up with TRBD2. The ends lost 3 bases at V and 4 bases at J; junction bases unmatched: 5. The CDR3 totals 16 residues. Written as DNA, the CDR3 is TGTGCCAGCAGTTTCTCGGGACTAGCGGATTACAATGAGCAGTTCTTC. This translates into CASSFSGLADYNEQFF.

This clonotype was found a few times. The chain carries TRBV10-3 and TRBJ1-1; maybe TRBD1 (6 bases). CDR3 size: 18 residues. The V and J ends lost 0 bases and 0 bases respectively, with 17 bases between them. From germline, CDR1 is ENHRY and CDR2 SYGVKD. This chain's CDR3 is CAISESSMGHNMNTEAFF. For the CDR3, the DNA is TGTGCCATCAGTGAGTCGAGTATGGGACACAACATGAACACTGAAGCTTTCTTT.

The gene calls are TRBV19 and TRBJ1-6; D call uncertain. This CDR3 region has 16 residues. Trimming removed 0 bases at V and 0 bases at J, with 6 bases between. CDR1 LNHDA and CDR2 SQIVND come from the germline V gene (reference sequence). The CDR3 spells CASSIEAYSYNSPLHF. The CDR3 DNA follows: TGTGCCAGTAGTATAGAGGCCTACTCCTATAATTCACCCCTCCACTTT. The complete variable domain, with remaining parts taken from reference TRBV19 and TRBJ1-6, reads DGGITQSPKYLFRKEGQNVTLSCEQNLNHDAMYWYRQDPGQGLRLIYYSQIVNDFQKGDIAEGYSVSREKKESFPLTVTSAQKNPTAFYLCASSIEAYSYNSPLHFGNGTRLTVT.

This clonotype was found many times. This chain links TRBV29-1 with TRBJ2-4, with a tentative D call TRBD2 (6 bases). Trimming cost V 0 bases and J 2 bases, with 11 bases left between them. The CDR3 runs 15 residues. The germline gives CDR1 SQVTM, CDR2 ANQGSEA. In nucleotides, the CDR3 is TGCAGCGTTGAAGATCCCCGGGAGACCAAAAACATTCAGTACTTC. Translating gives CSVEDPRETKNIQYF.

In this sample, this clonotype turned up many times. The chain has TRBV14 and TRBJ2-7; D may correspond to TRBD1 or TRBD2 (6 bases each). Trimming took 4 bases from V and 2 from J, leaving 12 bases between them. This CDR3 spans 14 amino acids. Germline V gives CDR1 SGHDN, CDR2 FVKESK. CDR3: CASSPGAGPYEQYF. The CDR3 DNA follows: TGTGCCAGCAGCCCGGGGGCCGGACCCTACGAGCAGTACTTC.

This clonotype appeared many times. This chain links TRBV10-3 with TRBJ2-3; D unresolved. The germline CDR1 and CDR2 sequences are ENHRY and SYGVKD. The CDR3 extends over 12 amino acids. V was clipped by 0 bases and J by 6 bases, with 4 bases between them. The CDR3 DNA reads as TGTGCCATCAGTGAGTCCCAGGATACGCAGTATTTT. Its translation is CAISESQDTQYF.

This clonotype was recorded many times. The rearrangement uses TRBV7-2 and TRBJ2-7, with D perhaps TRBD1 or TRBD2 (5 bases each). The CDR3 totals 13 residues. Trimming removed 4 bases from V and 4 bases from J, with 11 bases in between. Germline V gene lookup returns CDR1 SGHTA and CDR2 FQGNSA. The CDR3 spells CASSSGAGYEQYF. As DNA, the CDR3 is TGTGCCAGCAGCTCCGGGGCCGGGTACGAGCAGTACTTC. The variable domain in full, completed from reference TRBV7-2 and TRBJ2-7, reads GAGVSQSPSNKVTEKGKDVELRCDPISGHTALYWYRQSLGQGLEFLIYFQGNSAPDKSGLPSDRFSAERTGGSVSTLTIQRTQQEDSAVYLCASSSGAGYEQYFGPGTRLTVT.